This entry lists 22 T cell receptor beta chains sequenced from one sample in a study of technical replicates of blood from a few donors. Measured with immunoSEQ multiplex PCR; TCRdb has only the in-frame clones, and not every one. This sample has roughly 87,000 clones, with 91% found just once. Specimen: T cells isolated from PBMCs. Receptor source: a human donor in good health.

This chain links TRBV6-1 with TRBJ2-7; D not resolved. The CDR3 covers 13 residues. Trimming cost V 4 bases and J 1 base, with 8 bases left between them. CDR1 MNHNS and CDR2 SASEGT come from the germline V gene. This CDR3 is CASSGYISYEQYF. Here the CDR3 DNA reads TGTGCCAGCAGTGGTTACATTTCCTACGAGCAGTACTTC.

In DNA, the CDR3 is TGTGCCACCCAACTTCAGGACAAGACCTACGAGCAGTACTTC. Its protein product is CATQLQDKTYEQYF. The chain is built from TRBV28 and TRBJ2-7, with D perhaps matching TRBD1 (5 bases). V was trimmed by 10 bases and J by 2 bases, leaving 18 bases between them. Germline V gene data show CDR1 as MDHEN and CDR2 as SYDVKM. This CDR3 comprises 14 residues. The whole variable domain, remainder taken from reference TRBV28 and TRBJ2-7, is DVKVTQSSRYLVKRTGEKVFLECVQDMDHENMFWYRQDPGLGLRLIYFSYDVKMKEKGDIPEGYSVSREKKERFSLILESASTNQTSMYLCATQLQDKTYEQYFGPGTRLTVT.

The genes are TRBV19 and TRBJ1-3; D may be TRBD1 (6 bases). There are 15 residues in the CDR3. V lost 4 bases, J lost 0 bases, and 10 bases lay in between. CDR1 is LNHDA and CDR2 is SQIVND in the germline V gene (reference sequence). The CDR3 nucleotides read TGTGCCAGTAGTAGCCGACAGGTCTCTGGAAACACCATATATTTT. It translates to CASSSRQVSGNTIYF.

This clone was counted a single time. The chain couples TRBV6-5 to TRBJ2-5; tentative D call: TRBD1 (5 bases). Germline assignment: CDR1 MNHEY and CDR2 SVGAGI. This CDR3 contains 16 residues. V dropped 3 bases and J dropped 1 base, with 15 bases sitting between them. The CDR3 sequence: CASSYGGAGFQETQYF. The DNA of the CDR3 is TGTGCCAGCAGTTATGGTGGGGCAGGGTTCCAAGAGACCCAGTACTTC.

In DNA form, the CDR3 reads TGTGCCAGCAGCGCCGAGCAGGAACGCTCCTACAATGAGCAGTTCTTC. Translation: CASSAEQERSYNEQFF. The chain uses TRBV13 and TRBJ2-1, with unresolved D. This CDR3 has 16 residues. CDR1 and CDR2 (germline): PRHDT, FYEKMQ (reference sequence). V was trimmed by 5 bases and J by 0 bases, leaving 14 bases between them.

This sequence joins TRBV11-3 and TRBJ1-1, with TRBD1 as a possible D gene (6 bases). Germline lookup yields CDR1 SGHNT and CDR2 YENEEA. There are 15 residues in the CDR3. V lost 5 bases and J 6 bases, leaving 19 bases between the germline ends. The CDR3 loop reads CASSPGTRGGSEAFF. CDR3 bases: TGTGCCAGCAGCCCCGGGACAAGGGGCGGCTCTGAAGCTTTCTTT.

This clone was seen only once. The gene calls are TRBV13 and TRBJ2-7; weak D call: TRBD1 (9 bases). There are 15 residues in the CDR3. Germline CDR1 PRHDT, CDR2 FYEKMQ (reference sequence). Trimming took 4 bases from V and 4 from J, leaving 17 bases between them. The CDR3 is CASSSGGTGWYEQYF. As DNA, the CDR3 is TGTGCCAGCAGCTCGGGAGGGACAGGGTGGTACGAGCAGTACTTC.

The V call is TRBV7-9, the J call TRBJ2-7; 8 bases are a match to TRBD2. V shed 1 base, J shed 6 bases, and the junction held 8 bases outside the gene matches. Germline loops: CDR1 SEHNR, CDR2 FQNEAQ (reference sequence). The CDR3 runs to 15 residues. DNA of the CDR3: TGTGCCAGCAGCTTAGATGGGAGCGGGAGACTCGAGCAGTACTTC. It specifies CASSLDGSGRLEQYF.

This rearrangement joins TRBV9 to TRBJ2-2; 10 bases align to TRBD2. Germline V gene data show CDR1 as SGDLS and CDR2 as YYNGEE. After removal of 4 bases from V and 8 bases from J, the junction contained 11 bases not matched to a gene. The CDR3 has 16 amino acids. The CDR3, as DNA: TGTGCCAGCAGCTCCCTAGCGGGAGTGGTTCCAGGGGAGCTGTTTTTT. Translation gives CASSSLAGVVPGELFF.

The J gene is TRBJ2-7, the V gene TRBV19, with 10 bases lining up with TRBD1. The V gene's germline CDR1 is LNHDA and CDR2 SQIVND (reference sequence). The CDR3 loop spans 17 amino acids. V lost 1 base and J lost 2; bases outside the gene matches: 8. The CDR3 is CASSIGQGAPIPYEQYF. The CDR3 region has the DNA TGTGCCAGTAGTATAGGACAGGGGGCACCGATCCCCTACGAGCAGTACTTC. Full variable domain (remainder filled in from reference TRBV19 and TRBJ2-7): DGGITQSPKYLFRKEGQNVTLSCEQNLNHDAMYWYRQDPGQGLRLIYYSQIVNDFQKGDIAEGYSVSREKKESFPLTVTSAQKNPTAFYLCASSIGQGAPIPYEQYFGPGTRLTVT.

The J gene is TRBJ1-2, the V gene TRBV5-1; D ambiguous. The CDR3 totals 11 residues. Trimming pared 0 bases from V and 8 bases from J, leaving 5 bases between. Per germline, CDR1 SGHRS and CDR2 YFSETQ. The CDR3 sequence: CASSLGLGYTF. Here the CDR3 DNA reads TGCGCCAGCAGCTTGGGTCTCGGCTACACCTTC.

The chain is built from TRBV4-2 and TRBJ1-1; possible D gene TRBD1, 5 bases. CDR3 length: 13 amino acids. V was pared by 0 bases and J by 10 bases, with 12 bases between. CDR1 is LGHNA, CDR2 YNFKEQ, per germline. The CDR3 DNA follows: TGTGCCAGCAGCCAAGATGGGGCACAAGGAGCTTTCTTT. This codes for CASSQDGAQGAFF.

The chain recombines TRBV5-1 with TRBJ2-5; D might be TRBD2 (7 bases). The V gene's germline CDR1 is SGHRS and CDR2 YFSETQ. CDR3 length: 14 amino acids. The ends were cut back, 5 bases at V and 5 bases at J, with 16 bases in the middle. In DNA form, the CDR3 reads TGCGCCAGCAGTCCTTGGGGGGGCCAGGAGACCCAGTACTTC. Translation gives CASSPWGGQETQYF.

V is TRBV7-2 and J is TRBJ2-2, with TRBD1 matching over 7 bases. J was trimmed by 0 bases and V by 2 bases; bases with no gene match: 0. Germline loops: CDR1 SGHTA, CDR2 FQGNSA. The CDR3 runs 15 residues. The CDR3 coding sequence is TGTGCCAGCAGCTTACAGGGGGCGAACACCGGGGAGCTGTTTTTT. This encodes CASSLQGANTGELFF.

V and J are TRBV5-1 and TRBJ2-1; 10 nucleotides agree with TRBD2. The CDR3 is 16 amino acids. With V trimmed by 3 bases and J by 5 bases, 8 bases remained unmatched. Germline CDR1 reads SGHRS; CDR2 reads YFSETQ. The CDR3 spells CASSSSGSRWNNEQFF. In DNA form, the CDR3 reads TGCGCCAGCAGCTCTAGCGGGAGTCGCTGGAACAATGAGCAGTTCTTC.

This clone has a single count. The J gene is TRBJ2-7, the V gene TRBV14, with TRBD1 matching 8 bases. V lost 3 bases, J lost 3 bases, and 13 bases stayed unmatched. The CDR3 covers 17 residues. Germline V gene data show CDR1 as SGHDN and CDR2 as FVKESK. CDR3 nucleotide sequence: TGTGCCAGCAGCCATCCCGGGACAGGTGACCCCCTCTACGAGCAGTACTTC. Translated, it gives CASSHPGTGDPLYEQYF.

The rearrangement uses TRBV11-2 and TRBJ1-2; weak D call: TRBD1 (5 bases). Germline V gene data show CDR1 as SGHAT and CDR2 as FQNNGV. Trimming left V 1 base short and J 4 bases short, with 13 bases between. CDR3 size: 15 residues. CDR3 in amino acids: CASSLGGSGGYGYTF. The CDR3 region has the DNA TGTGCCAGCAGCTTAGGGGGCAGCGGGGGCTATGGCTACACCTTC.

J is TRBJ2-7 and V is TRBV19, with 9 nucleotides matching TRBD1. There are 14 residues in the CDR3. Germline loops: CDR1 LNHDA, CDR2 SQIVND (reference sequence). V trimming: 2 bases; J trimming: 4 bases; junction bases outside the gene matches: 3. Written as DNA, the CDR3 is TGTGCCAGTAGTATACGGGACAGGGTTTACGAGCAGTACTTC. Translated, it gives CASSIRDRVYEQYF.

This sequence joins TRBV11-2 and TRBJ1-2, with a weak D call TRBD1 (6 bases). Germline-derived CDR1 and CDR2 are SGHAT and FQNNGV. CDR3 length equals 12 residues. The ends were cut back, 5 bases at V and 5 bases at J, with 9 bases in the middle. The DNA of the CDR3 is TGTGCCAGCAGCGGGCAGGGGTATGGCTACACCTTC. This encodes CASSGQGYGYTF.

The V gene is TRBV7-8, the J gene TRBJ2-1; 9 bases align to TRBD2. V lost 3 bases and J lost 2; bases outside the gene matches: 2. The CDR3 consists of 15 residues. Per germline, CDR1 SGHVS and CDR2 FQNEAQ. CDR3 sequence reads: CASSFSGSPYNEQFF. CDR3 in DNA: TGTGCCAGCAGCTTTAGCGGGAGTCCCTACAATGAGCAGTTCTTC.

This chain links TRBV10-3 with TRBJ2-1; maybe TRBD2 (5 bases). This CDR3 is 11 amino acids long. Germline loops: CDR1 ENHRY, CDR2 SYGVKD. V was clipped by 10 bases and J by 2 bases, with 6 bases between them. Here the CDR3 DNA reads TGTGCCACGGGGACCTACAATGAGCAGTTCTTC. Its translation is CATGTYNEQFF.

Concerning this clone: Sequence at one end of the junction differs from germline and may be a read error. This chain joins TRBV6-1 and TRBJ2-1, with 9 bases fitting TRBD2. CDR1 and CDR2 from the germline V gene are MNHNS and SASEGT. The CDR3 covers 17 residues. The CDR3 sequence is CASSEGPSGGRAGFRLF. The CDR3 DNA follows: TGTGCCAGCAGTGAAGGGCCCAGTGGCGGGAGGGCCGGTTTTAGGCTCTTC.